Sequencing of this TCR beta chain was carried out in a study of identical twins (dated by TCRdb to the mid-2010s). For the wider study: The study deep-sequenced TCR alpha and beta repertoires from monozygotic twins, unrelated adults of various ages and cord blood to test whether fetal clonotypes persist. To rule out contamination, the twin experiments were replicated at different times with different library preparation protocols. Overall study outcomes, separate from this receptor: Because the same donors could not be followed over many years, the conclusions depended on cross-sectional statistical analysis. Compared with coincidental sharing between unrelated individuals, out-of-frame TCR alpha sequences shared between twins had an excess of sequences with low generation probability. The excess sharing between twins in beta out-of-frame sequences was weaker because fewer shared sequences reduced the signal-to-noise ratio. Recombination models systematically underestimated out-of-frame TCR alpha sharing in monozygotic twins but agreed with sharing between unrelated individuals. Invariant T cells such as MAIT and iNKT could partly confound zero-insertion analyses, although diverse VJ usage argued against such confounding for most clonotypes. Fewer insertions were carried by abundant cord blood beta clonotypes, a similar but weaker trend appeared in young adult naive repertoires, and no such trend appeared in memory repertoires.

Every donor was a healthy Caucasian. The twin cohort consisted of three pairs of female monozygotic twins, all aged roughly 18 to 30 years. Positive isolation kits from Invitrogen were used to isolate CD4+ and CD8+ T cell populations. Only a few counts were recorded for this clonotype. The antigen this receptor binds is unknown. Base qualities are missing; no much larger clone stands one base away. The library was built by means of 5' RACE. TCRdb records Illumina HiSeq 2000 as the sequencer. A universal primer binding site was added through template switching, and the final cDNA carried a unique molecular identifier so that TCR cDNA molecules could be counted accurately. Specific primers in the conserved constant-segment region were used to synthesize first-strand cDNA for TCR alpha and beta chains. To control for contamination, every cDNA library carried two barcodes: a SMART-Mk sample barcode plus Illumina barcodes. TruSeq adapter sequences and Illumina sample barcodes were added in two successive PCR steps. The Illumina HiSeq platform was used with custom primers to sequence TCR alpha and beta cDNA libraries. The original methods were these. MiGEC processed the raw reads to extract unique molecular identifiers, while MiXCR was used to determine the CDR3 positions. For each individual, recombination models were inferred using an EM algorithm with the repgenHMM and IGoR tools. Shared clonotypes were analyzed with the tcR package in R, and sharing was normalized by the product of cloneset sizes. Out-of-frame nonproductive sequences were analyzed to study raw recombination free of thymic and clonal selection effects. Clones were called with MiXCR by TCRdb after fastp trimmed the public reads at Q25, and only in-frame beta chains were retained. One record per CDR3 amino acid sequence lists the most common genes and DNA. These V and J calls derive from TCRdb rather than the authors' analysis. The sample records 300,000 to 350,000 distinct CDR3 sequences, 12% of which are singletons. Around 7.2% of the sample is taken by the ten largest.

CDR1 and CDR2 were assigned from the germline V gene as KGHDR and SFDVKD. V is cut by 0 bases and J by 2 bases, and the space between the germline ends is 22 bases. Spanning cysteine to valine, the CDR3 consists of 19 amino acids. The retained sequence is limited to the CDR3, 57 bases, with the frame set at the first base. This sample was also put to use in a study of yellow fever vaccine responses in identical twins. As described in the second report: According to the authors, in identical twins the way T cells responded to vaccination appeared partly convergent and partly personalized. Focusing on identical twins, the study followed the T cell clones that responded to the vaccine, and did so with precision.

The sequence is built from TRBV24-1 and TRBJ2-7; the D segment might be TRBD1 or TRBD2, since each matches 5 bases. The sequencing sample was made of CD8+ T cells sorted from blood. The clonotype originates from a woman aged 18 to 35 in good health. This receptor has the CDR3 CATSDLSAFLRDRPYEQYV. The base sequence is TGTGCCACCAGTGATTTGTCAGCTTTTCTCCGGGACCGACCCTACGAGCAGTACGTC.